The next 3 T cell receptor beta chains were all read from a single sample in a study of a mutant IDH1 vaccine in newly diagnosed glioma. These receptors have no identified antigens. TCRdb's copy holds only in-frame clones and misses some; the assay was immunoSEQ multiplex PCR. The profile shows under 65,000 clones, roughly 80% of them singletons. Time point specified: week 11, during vaccination. The content of each vaccine dose was 300 ug of mutant IDH1 20-mer peptide, and topical imiquimod accompanied it. The material was PBMCs, obtained from a glioma patient whose treatment included an IDH1 peptide vaccine. These TCRs come from a man aged 45-60 years with glioma.

The chain uses TRBV11-2 and TRBJ1-2, with D possibly being TRBD1 (5 bases). Germline loops: CDR1 SGHAT, CDR2 FQNNGV. The CDR3 consists of 15 residues. V was shortened by 0 bases and J by 4 bases, with 12 bases between the two germline ends. CDR3 sequence reads: CASSLDRDPAYGYTF. Written as DNA, the CDR3 is TGTGCCAGCAGCTTAGATCGGGACCCAGCCTATGGCTACACCTTC.

The CDR3 DNA follows: TGTGCCAGCAGTCAGGGATATAGCAATCAGCCCCAGCATTTT. It yields the protein CASSQGYSNQPQHF. The genes are TRBV27 and TRBJ1-5; D possibly corresponds to TRBD1 (5 bases). CDR3 size: 14 residues. Germline values: CDR1 MNHEY, CDR2 SMNVEV (reference sequence). V lost 5 bases, J lost 0 bases, and 8 bases lay in between.

V is TRBV9 and J is TRBJ2-7; 7 nucleotides match TRBD1. Per germline, CDR1 SGDLS and CDR2 YYNGEE. The CDR3 has 15 residues. The V gene end was trimmed by 1 base and the J gene end by 1 base; junction bases not matched to a gene: 5. The CDR3 loop is CASSVSGTVSYEQYF. As DNA, the CDR3 is TGTGCCAGCAGCGTAAGTGGGACAGTATCCTACGAGCAGTACTTC.